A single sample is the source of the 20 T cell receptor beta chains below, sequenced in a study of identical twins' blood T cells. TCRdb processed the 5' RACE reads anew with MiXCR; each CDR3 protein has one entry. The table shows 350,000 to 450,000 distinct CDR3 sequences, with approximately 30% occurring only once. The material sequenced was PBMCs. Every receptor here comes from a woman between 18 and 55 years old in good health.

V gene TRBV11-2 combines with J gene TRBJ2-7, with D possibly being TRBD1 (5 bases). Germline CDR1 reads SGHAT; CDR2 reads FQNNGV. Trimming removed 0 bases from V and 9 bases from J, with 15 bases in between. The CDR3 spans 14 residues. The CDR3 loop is CASSLDPRPGWQYF. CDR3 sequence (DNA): TGTGCCAGCAGCTTAGATCCCCGTCCAGGGTGGCAGTACTTC.

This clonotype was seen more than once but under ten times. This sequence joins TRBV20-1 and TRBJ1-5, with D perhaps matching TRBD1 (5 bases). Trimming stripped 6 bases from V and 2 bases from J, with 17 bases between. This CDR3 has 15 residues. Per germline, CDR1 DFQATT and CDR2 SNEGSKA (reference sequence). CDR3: CSASGGGTGNQPQHF. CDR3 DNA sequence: TGCAGTGCCAGCGGGGGAGGGACCGGCAATCAGCCCCAGCATTTT.

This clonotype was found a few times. The CDR3, as DNA: TGTGCTAGTGCTAGTACTTTCGGGGAGCTGTTTTTT. It is translated as CASASTFGELFF. The chain joins TRBV12-5 to TRBJ2-2, with unresolved D. CDR3 size: 12 residues. V shed 7 bases and J shed 7 bases, with 10 bases lying between them. Germline values: CDR1 LGHNT, CDR2 FRNRAP.

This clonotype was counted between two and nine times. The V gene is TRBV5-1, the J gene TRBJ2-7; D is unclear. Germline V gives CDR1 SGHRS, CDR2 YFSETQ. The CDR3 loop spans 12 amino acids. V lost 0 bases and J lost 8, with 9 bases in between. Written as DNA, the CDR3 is TGCGCCAGCAGCTTGGCGGGTACGAAGCAGTACTTC. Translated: CASSLAGTKQYF.

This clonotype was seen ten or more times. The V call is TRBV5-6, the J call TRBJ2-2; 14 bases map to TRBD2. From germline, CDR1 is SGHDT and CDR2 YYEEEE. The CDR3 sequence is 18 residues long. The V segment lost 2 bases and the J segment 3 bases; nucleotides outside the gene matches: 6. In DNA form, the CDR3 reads TGTGCCAGCAGCTTCCCGACTAGCGGGAGGGCCGACACCGGGGAGCTGTTTTTT. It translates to CASSFPTSGRADTGELFF.

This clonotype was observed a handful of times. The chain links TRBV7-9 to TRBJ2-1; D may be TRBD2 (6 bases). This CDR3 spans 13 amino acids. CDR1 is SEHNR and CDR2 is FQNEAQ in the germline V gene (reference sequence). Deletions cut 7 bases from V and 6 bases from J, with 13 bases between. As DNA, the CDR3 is TGTGCCAGCAAAAAGGAGGGCCTCAATGAGCAGTTCTTC. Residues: CASKKEGLNEQFF. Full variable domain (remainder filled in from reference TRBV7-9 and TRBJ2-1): DTGVSQNPRHKITKRGQNVTFRCDPISEHNRLYWYRQTLGQGPEFLTYFQNEAQLEKSRLLSDRFSAERPKGSFSTLEIQRTEQGDSAMYLCASKKEGLNEQFFGPGTRLTVL.

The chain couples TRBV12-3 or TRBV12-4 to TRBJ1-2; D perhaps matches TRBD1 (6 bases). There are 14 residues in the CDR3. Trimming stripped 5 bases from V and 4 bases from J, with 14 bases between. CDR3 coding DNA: TGTGCCAGCAGTCCGGACGGGGGGCTCTATGGCTACACCTTC. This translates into CASSPDGGLYGYTF.

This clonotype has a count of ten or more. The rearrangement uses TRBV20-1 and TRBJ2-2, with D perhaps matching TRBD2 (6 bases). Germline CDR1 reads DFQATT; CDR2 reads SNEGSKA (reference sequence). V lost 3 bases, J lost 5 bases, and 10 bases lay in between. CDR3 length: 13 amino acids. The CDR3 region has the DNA TGCAGTGCTAGCCGAGGAGGGACCGGGGAGCTGTTTTTT. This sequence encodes CSASRGGTGELFF.

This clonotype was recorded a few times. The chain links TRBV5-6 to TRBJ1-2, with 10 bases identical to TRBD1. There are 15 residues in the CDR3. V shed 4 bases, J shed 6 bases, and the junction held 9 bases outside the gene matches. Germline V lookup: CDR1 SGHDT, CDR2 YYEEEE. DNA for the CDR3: TGTGCCAGCAGCCGGGACAGGGGTTTGACTCATGGCTACACCTTC. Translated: CASSRDRGLTHGYTF.

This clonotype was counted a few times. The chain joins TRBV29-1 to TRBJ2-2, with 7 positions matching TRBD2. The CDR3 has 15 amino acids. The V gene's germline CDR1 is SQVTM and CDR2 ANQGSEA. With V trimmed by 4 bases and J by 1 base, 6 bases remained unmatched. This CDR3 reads CSVGGGLMNTGELFF. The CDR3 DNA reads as TGCAGCGTTGGGGGGGGACTGATGAACACCGGGGAGCTGTTTTTT.

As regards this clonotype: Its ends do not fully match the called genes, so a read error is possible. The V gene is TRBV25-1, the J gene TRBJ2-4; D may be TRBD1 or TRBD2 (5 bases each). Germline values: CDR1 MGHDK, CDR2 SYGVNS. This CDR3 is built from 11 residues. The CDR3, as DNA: TGTACCAGTTTCCAGGGAGACATTCAGTACTTC. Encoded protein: CTSFQGDIQYF. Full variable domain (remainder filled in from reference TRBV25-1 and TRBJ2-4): EADIYQTPRYLVIGTGKKITLECSQTMGHDKMYWYQQDPGMELHLIHYSYGVNSTEKGDLSSESTVSRIRTEHFPLTLESARPSHTSQYLCTSFQGDIQYFGAGTRLSVL.

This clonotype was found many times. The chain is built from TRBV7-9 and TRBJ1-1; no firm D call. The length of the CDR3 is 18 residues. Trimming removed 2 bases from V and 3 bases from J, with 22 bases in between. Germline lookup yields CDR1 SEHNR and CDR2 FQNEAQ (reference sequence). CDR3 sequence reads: CASSLWKVMADLDTEAFF. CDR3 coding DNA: TGTGCCAGCAGCTTATGGAAGGTCATGGCGGATCTAGACACTGAAGCTTTCTTT.

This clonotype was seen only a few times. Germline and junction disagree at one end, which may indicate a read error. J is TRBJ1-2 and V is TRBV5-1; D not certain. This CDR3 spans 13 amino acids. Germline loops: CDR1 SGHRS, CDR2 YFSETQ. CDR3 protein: CASSASINYGHTF. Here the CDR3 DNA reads TGCGCCAGCAGCGCGTCAATTAACTATGGCCACACCTTC.

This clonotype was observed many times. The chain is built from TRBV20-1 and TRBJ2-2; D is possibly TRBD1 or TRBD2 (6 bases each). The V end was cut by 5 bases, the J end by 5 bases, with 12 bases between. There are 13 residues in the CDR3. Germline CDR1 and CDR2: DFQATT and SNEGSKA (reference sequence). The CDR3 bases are TGCAGTGCTTCTCAAGGGGGGACCGGGGAGCTGTTTTTT. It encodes CSASQGGTGELFF.

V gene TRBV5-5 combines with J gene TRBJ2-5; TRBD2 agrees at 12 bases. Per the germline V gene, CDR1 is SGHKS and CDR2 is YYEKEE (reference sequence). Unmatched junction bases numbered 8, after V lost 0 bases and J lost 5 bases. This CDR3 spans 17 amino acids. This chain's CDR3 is CASSLAGLAGIHETQYF. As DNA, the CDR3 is TGTGCCAGCAGCTTGGCCGGACTAGCGGGAATTCATGAGACCCAGTACTTC.

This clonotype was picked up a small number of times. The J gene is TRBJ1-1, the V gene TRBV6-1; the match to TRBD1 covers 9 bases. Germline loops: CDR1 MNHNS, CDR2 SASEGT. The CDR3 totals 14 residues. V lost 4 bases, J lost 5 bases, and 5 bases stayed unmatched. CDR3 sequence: CASSVNRGQTEAFF. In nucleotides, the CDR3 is TGTGCCAGCAGTGTAAACAGGGGGCAAACTGAAGCTTTCTTT.

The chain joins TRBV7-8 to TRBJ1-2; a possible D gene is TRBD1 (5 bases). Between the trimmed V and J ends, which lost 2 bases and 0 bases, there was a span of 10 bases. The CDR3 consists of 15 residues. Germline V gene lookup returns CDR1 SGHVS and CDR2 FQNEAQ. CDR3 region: CASSLWPGPNYGYTF. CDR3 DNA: TGTGCCAGCAGCTTATGGCCAGGGCCTAACTATGGCTACACCTTC.

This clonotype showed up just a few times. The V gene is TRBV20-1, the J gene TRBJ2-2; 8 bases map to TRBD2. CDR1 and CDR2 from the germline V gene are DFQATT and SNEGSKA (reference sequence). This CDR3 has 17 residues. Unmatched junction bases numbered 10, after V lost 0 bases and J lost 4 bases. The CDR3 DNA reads TGCAGTGCTAGAGATCACGCGACGGGGGGGCTCACCGGGGAGCTGTTTTTT. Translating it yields CSARDHATGGLTGELFF.

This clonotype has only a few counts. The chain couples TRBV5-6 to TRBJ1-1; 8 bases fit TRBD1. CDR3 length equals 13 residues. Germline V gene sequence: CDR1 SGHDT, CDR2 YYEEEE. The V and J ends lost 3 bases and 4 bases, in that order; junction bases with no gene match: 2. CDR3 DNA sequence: TGTGCCAGCAGCTGGGACAGGACCACTGAAGCTTTCTTT. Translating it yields CASSWDRTTEAFF. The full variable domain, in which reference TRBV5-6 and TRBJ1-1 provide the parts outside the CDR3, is DAGVTQSPTHLIKTRGQQVTLRCSPKSGHDTVSWYQQALGQGPQFIFQYYEEEERQRGNFPDRFSGHQFPNYSSELNVNALLLGDSALYLCASSWDRTTEAFFGQGTRLTVV.

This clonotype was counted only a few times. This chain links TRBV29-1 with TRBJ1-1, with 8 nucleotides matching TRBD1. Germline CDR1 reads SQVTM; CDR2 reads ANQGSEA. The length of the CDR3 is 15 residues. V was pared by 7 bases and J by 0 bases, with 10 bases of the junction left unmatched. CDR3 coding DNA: TGCAGCGCAGACAGGGGCCCCGAGTTGAACACTGAAGCTTTCTTT. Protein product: CSADRGPELNTEAFF.